The following is a T cell receptor (beta chain) sequence with its context. The V end was cut by 1 base, the J end by 6 bases, with 8 bases between. Germline-derived CDR1 and CDR2 are LGHNA and YSLEER. The length of the CDR3 is 13 residues. The sample is drawn from a study of immune evolution from preneoplasia to lung adenocarcinoma. Two lung cancer pathologists independently confirmed each histologic diagnosis. Premalignant or tumor cells were enriched by macro-dissection after pathologic assessment. The data were produced by immunoSEQ multiplex PCR, yet TCRdb's version contains in-frame clones alone and is incomplete. The table has around 4,100 clones, around 88% seen once.

This chain links TRBV4-3 with TRBJ2-3; D remains ambiguous. Sequenced input: FFPE lung adenocarcinoma in situ tissue. The sequence derives from a person aged 60-79 years with lung adenocarcinoma. CDR3 in DNA: TGCGCCAGCAGCCAAGGGGCCACCGATACGCAGTATTTT. It yields the protein CASSQGATDTQYF.